The T cell receptor (beta chain) under discussion was sequenced for a study of T cells after yellow fever vaccination (dated by TCRdb to between 2018 and 2021). Regarding the study in general: The SMART-Seq v4 Ultra Low Input RNA kit was used to prepare libraries from fractions with low cell numbers. Blood samples were taken at several timepoints before and after primary and secondary immunization, and bulk PBMC replicates and cell subsets were isolated. The cohort comprised two healthy male donors, one aged 18 to 30 and one aged 30 to 40 years. To follow T-cell clones before and after primary and booster YFV17D yellow fever vaccination, bulk TCR alpha and beta repertoires were sequenced over time. The paper as a whole reports these results and caveats: The secondary T-cell response was found to be weaker but faster than the primary response, with a peak reached on day 5 rather than on day 15. Because only a couple of donors were included in the study, the extent to which the findings can be generalized is limited. A small fraction of clonotypes showed up in both the CD4 and CD8 compartments, probably as a result of convergent recombination. FACS-sorted repertoires could contain abundant contaminating clonotypes from the bulk population, so computational filtering was required. After the booster, most clones that had expanded after primary vaccination were detected again (roughly 95% of CD4 and more than 80% of CD8), suggesting broad maintenance of memory.

Synthesis of TCR cDNA relied on 5'RACE template switching, a step that introduced a universal primer site along with unique molecular identifiers. cDNA synthesis was primed from both the TCR alpha and TCR beta constant segments. Libraries were amplified in two PCR steps, with sample barcodes and sequencing adapters added in the second step. Sequencing of libraries was done on Illumina HiSeq 2500 (2x100 bp) or NovaSeq (2x150 bp). The published analysis was carried out like this. Reads were demultiplexed and collapsed into UMI consensus sequences with MIGEC, and V(D)J alignment was performed with MiXCR. Vaccine-responding clonotypes were identified with edgeR using replicate PBMC samples, with FDR below 0.01 and a log2 fold change above 5 up to day 15 being required. CD4 or CD8 identity was assigned to each bulk clonotype according to whether the clonotype was present at higher abundance in the sequenced CD4 repertoire or the sequenced CD8 repertoire. TCRdb itself trimmed the public reads at Q25 with fastp, ran MiXCR and retained productive beta chains. Rows with a matching CDR3 protein are joined into one entry that keeps the most common DNA and genes. TCRdb's processing, not the authors', yielded these V and J calls. The sample data list about 580,000 distinct CDR3 sequences, and around a sixth of these were observed just once. Roughly 17% of the sample is taken by the ten largest.

Reading the label with the study, this specimen's treatment or condition is: live attenuated yellow fever vaccine strain. Two biological replicates of bulk PBMCs were collected at each blood-draw timepoint. A standard Ficoll-Paque protocol was used to isolate PBMCs from peripheral blood. RNA was extracted with TriZol from bulk PBMCs, CD4 and CD8 fractions, and dextramer-positive and dextramer-negative fractions. As regards this clonotype: Its target antigen remains unknown. There are no base qualities to consult, and no much larger clone falls within one base.

This receptor was taken from a young man who received the YFV17D yellow fever vaccine. The specimen was PBMCs, collected 4 to 6 days after the first yellow fever vaccination.

The sequenced DNA is TGTGCCAGCAGCCCATCCCGGGCTATCAATGAGCAGTTCTTC. Its product reads: CASSPSRAINEQFF. The chain joins TRBV7-9 to TRBJ2-1; too little of a D gene remains to name it. Via the germline V gene (reference sequence), CDR1 is SEHNR and CDR2 FQNEAQ. The CDR3 covers 14 residues, taking in both the cysteine and the phenylalanine. The only DNA kept is the CDR3, 42 bases in frame from the first base. V is cut by 5 bases and J by 6 bases, and the space between the germline ends is 14 bases.